A single sample gave rise to the 9 T cell receptor beta chains below, sequenced in a study of patients and donors after allogeneic stem cell transplantation. TCRdb reprocessed the RT-PCR reads via MiXCR and lists one record per CDR3 protein. The table shows roughly 880,000 distinct CDR3 sequences, with about a sixth occurring only once. The sample taken for sequencing was blood, either unsorted or a sorted T cell fraction (not recorded which). The receptors shown here come from a human donor who was either an allogeneic HSCT recipient or a stem cell or donor lymphocyte infusion donor (not recorded which). It is not recorded whose cells these are; they may come from a transplant donor.

This clonotype was seen a few times. The V call is TRBV5-6, the J call TRBJ1-3, with D uncertain. Germline V gives CDR1 SGHDT, CDR2 YYEEEE. The CDR3 is made up of 13 amino acids. The ends were cut back, 1 base at V and 4 bases at J, with 6 bases in the middle. The CDR3 loop reads CASSLLGGNTIYF. In DNA form, the CDR3 reads TGTGCCAGCAGCTTGCTAGGGGGAAACACCATATATTTT.

This clonotype was found a few times. The rearrangement uses TRBV3-1 and TRBJ1-2; no firm D call. V was trimmed by 3 bases and J by 4 bases, leaving 12 bases between them. Germline CDR1 is LGHDT and CDR2 is YNNKEL (reference sequence). The CDR3 is made up of 14 amino acids. The CDR3 sequence: CASSHQSGIYGYTF. Written as DNA, the CDR3 is TGTGCCAGCAGCCATCAATCTGGGATCTATGGCTACACCTTC.

V usage is TRBV28 and J usage is TRBJ1-5; tentative D call: TRBD1 (6 bases). This CDR3 contains 15 residues. V was pared by 1 base and J by 11 bases, with 18 bases between. Germline V CDR1 and CDR2: MDHEN, SYDVKM. The CDR3 DNA is TGTGCCAGCAGTTTATCGCGGGACACCGAGGGAGCCCAGCATTTT. Protein product: CASSLSRDTEGAQHF.

This chain connects TRBV20-1 to TRBJ2-7; TRBD2 matches 13 bases. CDR1 is DFQATT, CDR2 SNEGSKA, per germline (reference sequence). The CDR3 sequence is 17 residues long. The V segment lost 5 bases and the J segment 2 bases; nucleotides outside the gene matches: 12. For the CDR3, the DNA is TGCAGTGCTTCCCCTCTTTCCGGGACTAGCGGGACCTACGAGCAGTACTTC. Encoded protein: CSASPLSGTSGTYEQYF.

This chain connects TRBV11-3 to TRBJ2-1; 11 bases are a match to TRBD2. CDR1 and CDR2 from the germline V gene are SGHNT and YENEEA. The CDR3 is made up of 17 amino acids. With 5 bases clipped from V and 5 bases from J, the junction kept 11 bases outside the gene matches. The CDR3 loop reads CASSRYYGTSGNNEQFF. The CDR3 bases are TGTGCCAGCAGCCGCTACTATGGGACTAGCGGAAACAATGAGCAGTTCTTC.

This clonotype was seen a few times. V is TRBV20-1 and J is TRBJ2-1; TRBD1 or TRBD2 may be the D gene (5 bases each). V was pared by 6 bases and J by 7 bases, with 19 bases between. Germline CDR1 DFQATT, CDR2 SNEGSKA (reference sequence). This CDR3 region has 14 residues. The CDR3 sequence is CSARERVRRNEQFF. In DNA, the CDR3 is TGCAGTGCCAGGGAGCGAGTAAGGAGAAATGAGCAGTTCTTC.

This clonotype was recorded many times. This chain connects TRBV27 to TRBJ2-7, with a possible D match to TRBD2 (5 bases). Germline CDR1 and CDR2: MNHEY and SMNVEV (reference sequence). V was pared by 6 bases and J by 5 bases, with 11 bases between. The CDR3 has 12 residues. This CDR3 reads CASSLRGNEQYF. The CDR3 bases are TGTGCCAGCAGCTTACGAGGGAACGAGCAGTACTTC.

The sample holds one count of this clonotype. The chain employs TRBV4-3 and TRBJ2-7, with 11 bases identical to TRBD1. With 2 bases clipped from V and 6 bases from J, the junction kept 3 bases outside the gene matches. Germline V gives CDR1 LGHNA, CDR2 YSLEER. The CDR3 loop spans 14 amino acids. CDR3 residues: CASSQWTGGPEQYF. In DNA form, the CDR3 reads TGCGCCAGCAGCCAATGGACAGGGGGCCCCGAGCAGTACTTC.

This clonotype has a handful of counts. The chain is built from TRBV5-1 and TRBJ2-7; TRBD2 matches at 7 bases. The CDR3 loop spans 16 amino acids. V was pared by 6 bases and J by 1 base, with 13 bases of the junction left unmatched. CDR1 SGHRS and CDR2 YFSETQ come from the germline V gene. CDR3 nucleotide sequence: TGCGCCAGCAAGGTCTCCCAGACTAGCATTTCCTACGAGCAGTACTTC. As protein: CASKVSQTSISYEQYF.